The next 12 T cell receptor beta chains were all read from a single sample in a study of beta chain features in type 1 diabetes. The whole isolated RNA underwent reverse transcription, so sequencing captured expressed TCRB transcripts. The data were produced by immunoSEQ multiplex PCR, yet TCRdb's version contains in-frame clones alone and is incomplete. The table has about 360,000 clones, over 9.5% seen once. Sequenced: naive CD4+ T cells from blood. Receptor source: a young man in good health.

The V gene is TRBV9, the J gene TRBJ2-7, with D unclear. The CDR3 is 14 residues long. Germline CDR1 reads SGDLS; CDR2 reads YYNGEE. V was clipped by 0 bases and J by 3 bases, with 10 bases between them. The CDR3 here is CASSVEHRNYEQYF. The CDR3 nucleotides read TGTGCCAGCAGCGTAGAACACAGAAACTACGAGCAGTACTTC.

This clone has a handful of counts. The chain combines TRBV11-2 with TRBJ2-2; D is unresolved. V lost 5 bases, J lost 2 bases, and 12 bases lay in between. The CDR3 is made up of 15 amino acids. CDR1 SGHAT and CDR2 FQNNGV come from the germline V gene. The CDR3, as DNA: TGTGCCAGCAGCCCCAGAGGCGGCAACACCGGGGAGCTGTTTTTT. Translated: CASSPRGGNTGELFF. Together with reference TRBV11-2 and TRBJ2-2, the CDR3 gives the full variable domain: EAGVAQSPRYKIIEKRQSVAFWCNPISGHATLYWYQQILGQGPKLLIQFQNNGVVDDSQLPKDRFSAERLKGVDSTLKIQPAKLEDSAVYLCASSPRGGNTGELFFGEGSRLTVL.

The genes are TRBV7-2 and TRBJ2-7; TRBD2 might be the D (5 bases). Germline-derived CDR1 and CDR2 are SGHTA and FQGNSA. The ends were cut back, 4 bases at V and 2 bases at J, with 12 bases in the middle. The CDR3 sequence is 14 residues long. The CDR3 region is CASSSRTSTYEQYF. Written as DNA, the CDR3 is TGTGCCAGCAGCTCCCGGACTTCTACCTACGAGCAGTACTTC.

The chain joins TRBV9 to TRBJ2-1, with TRBD2 matching over 8 bases. The CDR3 totals 14 residues. V shed 3 bases and J 4 bases; nucleotides not matched to a gene: 3. Germline assignment: CDR1 SGDLS and CDR2 YYNGEE. For the CDR3, the DNA is TGTGCCAGCAGCGGGGGACTAGTTTACAATGAGCAGTTCTTC. Amino acids: CASSGGLVYNEQFF.

This clone was picked up a small number of times. The chain combines TRBV5-6 with TRBJ2-3, with D unclear. Germline V lookup: CDR1 SGHDT, CDR2 YYEEEE. CDR3 length: 16 residues. V lost 2 bases and J 2 bases, leaving 15 bases between the germline ends. CDR3 sequence reads: CASSFYRLPHTDTQYF. The CDR3 DNA reads as TGTGCCAGCAGCTTCTACCGACTCCCCCACACAGATACGCAGTATTTT. The whole variable domain, filled in from reference TRBV5-6 and TRBJ2-3, reads DAGVTQSPTHLIKTRGQQVTLRCSPKSGHDTVSWYQQALGQGPQFIFQYYEEEERQRGNFPDRFSGHQFPNYSSELNVNALLLGDSALYLCASSFYRLPHTDTQYFGPGTRLTVL.

The CDR3: CASRRGLAGSYEQYF. The CDR3, as DNA: TGTGCCAGCAGGCGTGGACTAGCGGGATCCTACGAGCAGTACTTC. V usage is TRBV28 and J usage is TRBJ2-7; TRBD2 matches 12 bases. The trim removed 6 bases at V and 1 base at J, leaving 4 bases unmatched. Germline V CDR1 and CDR2: MDHEN, SYDVKM. The CDR3 is 15 amino acids. Based on the CDR3 plus reference TRBV28 and TRBJ2-7, the full variable domain is DVKVTQSSRYLVKRTGEKVFLECVQDMDHENMFWYRQDPGLGLRLIYFSYDVKMKEKGDIPEGYSVSREKKERFSLILESASTNQTSMYLCASRRGLAGSYEQYFGPGTRLTVT.

This rearrangement joins TRBV28 to TRBJ2-7; 7 bases match TRBD1. Looked up from germline, CDR1 is MDHEN and CDR2 is SYDVKM. After removal of 5 bases from V and 2 bases from J, the junction contained 9 bases not matched to a gene. The CDR3 is made up of 15 amino acids. Here the CDR3 reads CASSPVGTATYEQYF. Here the CDR3 DNA reads TGTGCCAGCAGTCCCGTGGGGACAGCTACCTACGAGCAGTACTTC.

The genes are TRBV9 and TRBJ2-1; D is perhaps TRBD2 (6 bases). Looked up from germline, CDR1 is SGDLS and CDR2 is YYNGEE. Between the trimmed V and J ends, which lost 6 bases and 5 bases, there was a span of 18 bases. This CDR3 region has 15 residues. CDR3 DNA: TGTGCCAGCACCCTAGCTAGCGCCCGGGACAATGAGCAGTTCTTC. Protein: CASTLASARDNEQFF.

The sample holds a few counts of this clone. This sequence joins TRBV14 and TRBJ1-6, with a weak D call TRBD1 (5 bases). Germline CDR1 SGHDN, CDR2 FVKESK. V was shortened by 4 bases and J by 10 bases, with 14 bases between the two germline ends. The CDR3 covers 14 residues. CDR3 DNA: TGTGCCAGCAGCCCACGGGGAGGGACCTCACCCCTCCACTTT. Encoded protein: CASSPRGGTSPLHF. The full variable domain, its missing parts supplied by reference TRBV14 and TRBJ1-6, is EAGVTQFPSHSVIEKGQTVTLRCDPISGHDNLYWYRRVMGKEIKFLLHFVKESKQDESGMPNNRFLAERTGGTYSTLKVQPAELEDSGVYFCASSPRGGTSPLHFGNGTRLTVT.

V usage is TRBV19 and J usage is TRBJ2-7, with a possible D match to TRBD1 (6 bases). V lost 5 bases and J 0 bases, leaving 8 bases between the germline ends. The germline V gene encodes CDR1 LNHDA and CDR2 SQIVND (reference sequence). The CDR3 extends over 13 amino acids. The CDR3 DNA sequence: TGTGCCAGTAGTGGGACATTCTCCTACGAGCAGTACTTC. The encoded protein is CASSGTFSYEQYF.

This clone came up a few times. This chain joins TRBV28 and TRBJ2-1; 7 nucleotides line up with TRBD1. Looked up from germline, CDR1 is MDHEN and CDR2 is SYDVKM. The length of the CDR3 is 15 residues. J lost 4 bases, V lost 7 bases, and 10 bases had no gene match. The CDR3 region has the DNA TGTGCCAGCACCAAGAAAGAGACAGGGTACAATGAGCAGTTCTTC. This gives the protein CASTKKETGYNEQFF. Full variable domain (outside the CDR3, taken from reference TRBV28 and TRBJ2-1): DVKVTQSSRYLVKRTGEKVFLECVQDMDHENMFWYRQDPGLGLRLIYFSYDVKMKEKGDIPEGYSVSREKKERFSLILESASTNQTSMYLCASTKKETGYNEQFFGPGTRLTVL.

This clone was detected a few times. The chain links TRBV28 to TRBJ2-6; 7 bases fit TRBD1. Germline assignment: CDR1 MDHEN and CDR2 SYDVKM. The CDR3 length is 13 residues. The DNA for the CDR3 is TGTGGACAGGGAAGCTCTGGGGCCAACGTCCTGACTTTC. It yields the protein CGQGSSGANVLTF. Combining the CDR3 with reference TRBV28 and TRBJ2-6 gives the whole variable domain DVKVTQSSRYLVKRTGEKVFLECVQDMDHENMFWYRQDPGLGLRLIYFSYDVKMKEKGDIPEGYSVSREKKERFSLILESASTNQTSMYLCGQGSSGANVLTFGAGSRLTVL.